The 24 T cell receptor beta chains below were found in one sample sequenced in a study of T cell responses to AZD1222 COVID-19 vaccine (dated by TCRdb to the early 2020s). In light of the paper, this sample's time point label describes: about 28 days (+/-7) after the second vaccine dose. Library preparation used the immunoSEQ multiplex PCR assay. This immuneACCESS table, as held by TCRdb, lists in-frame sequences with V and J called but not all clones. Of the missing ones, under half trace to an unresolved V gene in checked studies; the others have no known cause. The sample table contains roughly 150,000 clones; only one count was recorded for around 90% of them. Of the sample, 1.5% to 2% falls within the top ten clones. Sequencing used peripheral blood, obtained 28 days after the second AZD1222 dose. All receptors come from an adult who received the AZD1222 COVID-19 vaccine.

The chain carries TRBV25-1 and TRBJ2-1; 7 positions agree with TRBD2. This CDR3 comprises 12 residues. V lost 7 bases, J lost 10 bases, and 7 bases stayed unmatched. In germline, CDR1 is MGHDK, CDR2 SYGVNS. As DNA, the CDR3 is TGTGCCAGCAATCAAGCGGGGAACGAGCAGTTCTTC. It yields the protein CASNQAGNEQFF.

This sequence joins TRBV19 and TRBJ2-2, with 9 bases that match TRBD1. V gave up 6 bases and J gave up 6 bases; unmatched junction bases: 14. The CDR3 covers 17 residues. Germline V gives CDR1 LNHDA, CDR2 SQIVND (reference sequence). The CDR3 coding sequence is TGTGCCAGTAGGGGGGGATGGGGACAGGGTCCTCCCGGGGAGCTGTTTTTT. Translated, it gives CASRGGWGQGPPGELFF.

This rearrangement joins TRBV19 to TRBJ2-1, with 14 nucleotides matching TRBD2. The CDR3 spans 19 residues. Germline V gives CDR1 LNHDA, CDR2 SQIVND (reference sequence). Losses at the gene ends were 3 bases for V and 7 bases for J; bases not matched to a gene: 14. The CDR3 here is CASSMVGGLAGGSLNEQFF. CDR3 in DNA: TGTGCCAGTAGTATGGTTGGCGGACTAGCGGGGGGATCTTTAAATGAGCAGTTCTTC.

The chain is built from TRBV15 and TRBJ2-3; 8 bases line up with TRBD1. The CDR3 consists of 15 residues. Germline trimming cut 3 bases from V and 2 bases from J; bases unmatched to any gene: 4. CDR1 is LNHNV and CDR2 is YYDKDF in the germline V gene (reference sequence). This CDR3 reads CATSSGQGNTDTQYF. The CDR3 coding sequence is TGTGCCACCAGCAGTGGACAGGGAAACACAGATACGCAGTATTTT.

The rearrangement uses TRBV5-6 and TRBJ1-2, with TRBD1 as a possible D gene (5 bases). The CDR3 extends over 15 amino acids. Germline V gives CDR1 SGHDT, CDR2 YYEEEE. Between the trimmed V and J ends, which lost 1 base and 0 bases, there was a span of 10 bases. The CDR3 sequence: CASSLYTRANYGYTF. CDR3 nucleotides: TGTGCCAGCAGCTTGTACACCAGGGCTAACTATGGCTACACCTTC.

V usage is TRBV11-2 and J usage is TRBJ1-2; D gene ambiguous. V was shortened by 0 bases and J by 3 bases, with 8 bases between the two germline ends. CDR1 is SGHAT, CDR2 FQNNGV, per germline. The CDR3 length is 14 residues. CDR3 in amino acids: CASSLDRTDYGYTF. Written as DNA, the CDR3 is TGTGCCAGCAGCTTAGATCGTACGGACTATGGCTACACCTTC.

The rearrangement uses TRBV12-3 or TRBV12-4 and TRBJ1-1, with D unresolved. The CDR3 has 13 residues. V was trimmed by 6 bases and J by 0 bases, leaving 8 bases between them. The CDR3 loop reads CASSPDLNTEAFF. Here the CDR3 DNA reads TGTGCCAGCAGCCCGGACCTGAACACTGAAGCTTTCTTT.

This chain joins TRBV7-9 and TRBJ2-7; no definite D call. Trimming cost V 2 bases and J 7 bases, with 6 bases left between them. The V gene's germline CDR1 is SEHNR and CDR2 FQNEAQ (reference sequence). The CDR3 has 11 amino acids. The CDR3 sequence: CASSLSGEQYF. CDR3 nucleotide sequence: TGTGCCAGCAGCTTAAGTGGGGAGCAGTACTTC.

The CDR3: CASSIGLGQRVSYGYTF. The CDR3 region has the DNA TGTGCCAGTAGTATTGGGCTGGGACAGAGGGTCTCCTATGGCTACACCTTC. The J gene is TRBJ1-2, the V gene TRBV19; the match to TRBD1 covers 7 bases. CDR1 and CDR2 (germline): LNHDA, SQIVND (reference sequence). V lost 3 bases and J lost 4; bases outside the gene matches: 14. CDR3 size: 17 residues.

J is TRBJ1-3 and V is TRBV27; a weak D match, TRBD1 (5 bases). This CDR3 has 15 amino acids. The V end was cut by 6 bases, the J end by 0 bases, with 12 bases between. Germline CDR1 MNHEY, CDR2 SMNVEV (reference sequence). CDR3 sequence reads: CASRRTGLSGNTIYF. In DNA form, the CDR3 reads TGTGCCAGCAGGCGTACAGGTCTCTCTGGAAACACCATATATTTT.

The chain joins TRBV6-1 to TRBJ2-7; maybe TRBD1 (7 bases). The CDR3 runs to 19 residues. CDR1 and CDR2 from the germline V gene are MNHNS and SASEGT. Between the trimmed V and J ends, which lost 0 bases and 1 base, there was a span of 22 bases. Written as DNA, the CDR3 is TGTGCCAGCAGTGAAGCGGTAGGGGGCGATAGGACTAAATCCTACGAGCAGTACGTC. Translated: CASSEAVGGDRTKSYEQYV.

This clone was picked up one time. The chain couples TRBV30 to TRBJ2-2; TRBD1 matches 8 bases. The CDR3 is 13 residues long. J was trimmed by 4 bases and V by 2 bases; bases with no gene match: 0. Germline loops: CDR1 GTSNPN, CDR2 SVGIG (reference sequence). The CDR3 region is CAWSTGGTGELFF. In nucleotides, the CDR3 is TGTGCCTGGAGTACAGGGGGCACCGGGGAGCTGTTTTTT.

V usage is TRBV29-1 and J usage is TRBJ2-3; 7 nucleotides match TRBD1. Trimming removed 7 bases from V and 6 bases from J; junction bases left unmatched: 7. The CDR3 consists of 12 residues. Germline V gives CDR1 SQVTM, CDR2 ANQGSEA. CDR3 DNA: TGCAGCGCCTATAAGGGGGCGGATACGCAGTATTTT. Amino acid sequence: CSAYKGADTQYF.

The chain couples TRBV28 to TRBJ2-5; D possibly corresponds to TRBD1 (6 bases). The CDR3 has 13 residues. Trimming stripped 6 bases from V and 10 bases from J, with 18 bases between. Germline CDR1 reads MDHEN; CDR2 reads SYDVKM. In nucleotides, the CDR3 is TGTGCCAGCAGCTATGCCCAGACAGGCAACCAGTACTTC. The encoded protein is CASSYAQTGNQYF. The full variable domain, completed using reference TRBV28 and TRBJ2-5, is DVKVTQSSRYLVKRTGEKVFLECVQDMDHENMFWYRQDPGLGLRLIYFSYDVKMKEKGDIPEGYSVSREKKERFSLILESASTNQTSMYLCASSYAQTGNQYFGPGTRLLVL.

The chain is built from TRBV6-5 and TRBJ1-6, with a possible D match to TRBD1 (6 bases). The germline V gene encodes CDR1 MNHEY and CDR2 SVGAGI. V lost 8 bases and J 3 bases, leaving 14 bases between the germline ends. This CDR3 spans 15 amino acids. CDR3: CASSPGHLYNSPLHF. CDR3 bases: TGTGCCAGCTCTCCGGGACATCTCTATAATTCACCCCTCCACTTT.

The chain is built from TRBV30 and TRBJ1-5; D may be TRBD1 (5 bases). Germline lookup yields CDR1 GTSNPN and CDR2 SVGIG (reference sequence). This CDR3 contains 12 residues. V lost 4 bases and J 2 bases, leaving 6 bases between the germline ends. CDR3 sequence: CAWKTGNQPQHF. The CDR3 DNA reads TGTGCCTGGAAGACAGGCAATCAGCCCCAGCATTTT.

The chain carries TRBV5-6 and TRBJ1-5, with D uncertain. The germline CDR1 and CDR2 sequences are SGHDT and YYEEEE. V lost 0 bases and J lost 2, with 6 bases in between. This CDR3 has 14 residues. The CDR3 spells CASSLEAGNQPQHF. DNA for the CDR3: TGTGCCAGCAGCTTGGAGGCAGGCAATCAGCCCCAGCATTTT.

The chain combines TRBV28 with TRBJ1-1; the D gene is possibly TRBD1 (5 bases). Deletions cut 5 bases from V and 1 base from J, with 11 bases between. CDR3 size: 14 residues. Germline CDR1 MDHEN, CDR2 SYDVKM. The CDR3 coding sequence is TGTGCCAGCAGTCGTCGGAGGGGGAACACTGAAGCTTTCTTT. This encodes CASSRRRGNTEAFF.

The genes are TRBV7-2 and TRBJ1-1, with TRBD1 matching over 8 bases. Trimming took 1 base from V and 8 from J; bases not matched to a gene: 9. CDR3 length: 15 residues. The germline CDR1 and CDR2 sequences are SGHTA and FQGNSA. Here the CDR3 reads CASSLGGQGAGEAFF. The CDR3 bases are TGTGCCAGCAGCTTAGGGGGGCAGGGGGCCGGAGAAGCTTTCTTT.

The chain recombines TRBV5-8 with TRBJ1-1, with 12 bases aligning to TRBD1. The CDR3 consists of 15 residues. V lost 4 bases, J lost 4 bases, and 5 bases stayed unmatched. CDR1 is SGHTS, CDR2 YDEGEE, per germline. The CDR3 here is CASSRDRGHGTEAFF. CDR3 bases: TGTGCCAGCAGCCGGGACAGGGGGCACGGCACTGAAGCTTTCTTT.

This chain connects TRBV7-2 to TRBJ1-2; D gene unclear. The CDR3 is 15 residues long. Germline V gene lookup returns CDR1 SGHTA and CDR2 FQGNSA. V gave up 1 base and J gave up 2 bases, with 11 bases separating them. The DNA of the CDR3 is TGTGCCAGCAGCTTAGATTATTCCACGAACTATGGCTACACCTTC. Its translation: CASSLDYSTNYGYTF.

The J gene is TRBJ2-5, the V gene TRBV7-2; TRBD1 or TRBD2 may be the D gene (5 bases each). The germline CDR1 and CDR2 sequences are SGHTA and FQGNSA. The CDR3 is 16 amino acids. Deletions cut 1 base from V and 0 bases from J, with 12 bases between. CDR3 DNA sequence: TGTGCCAGCAGCTTAGTCGGGGCTGGCGACCAAGAGACCCAGTACTTC. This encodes CASSLVGAGDQETQYF.

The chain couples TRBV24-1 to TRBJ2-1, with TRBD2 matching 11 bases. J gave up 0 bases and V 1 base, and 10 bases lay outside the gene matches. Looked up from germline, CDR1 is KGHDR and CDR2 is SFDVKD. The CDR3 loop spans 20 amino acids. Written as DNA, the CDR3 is TGTGCCACCAGTGATTTTTCCGGGACTAGCGGCCCAAGCTCCTACAATGAGCAGTTCTTC. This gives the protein CATSDFSGTSGPSSYNEQFF.

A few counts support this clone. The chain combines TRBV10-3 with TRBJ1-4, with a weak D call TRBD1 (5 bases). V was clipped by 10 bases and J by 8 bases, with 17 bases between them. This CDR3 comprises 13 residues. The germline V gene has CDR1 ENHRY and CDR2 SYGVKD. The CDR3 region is CATFDRIGEKLFF. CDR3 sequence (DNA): TGTGCCACCTTCGACAGAATTGGGGAAAAACTGTTTTTT.